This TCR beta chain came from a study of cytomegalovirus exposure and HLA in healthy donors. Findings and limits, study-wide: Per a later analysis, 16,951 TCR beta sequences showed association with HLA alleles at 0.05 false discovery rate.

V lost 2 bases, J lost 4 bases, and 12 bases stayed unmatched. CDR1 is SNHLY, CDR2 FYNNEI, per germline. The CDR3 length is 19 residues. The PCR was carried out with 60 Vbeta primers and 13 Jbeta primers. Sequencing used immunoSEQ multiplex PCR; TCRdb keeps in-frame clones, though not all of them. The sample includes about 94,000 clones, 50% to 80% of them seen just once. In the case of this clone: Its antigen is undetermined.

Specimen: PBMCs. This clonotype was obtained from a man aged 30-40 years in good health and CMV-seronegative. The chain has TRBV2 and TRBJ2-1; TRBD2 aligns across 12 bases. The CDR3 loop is CASSERGRLAGGPYNEQFF. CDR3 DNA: TGTGCCAGCAGTGAACGGGGGAGGCTAGCGGGGGGGCCTTACAATGAGCAGTTCTTC. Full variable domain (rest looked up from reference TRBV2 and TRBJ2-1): EPEVTQTPSHQVTQMGQEVILRCVPISNHLYFYWYRQILGQKVEFLVSFYNNEISEKSEIFDDQFSVERPDGSNFTLKIRSTKLEDSAMYFCASSERGRLAGGPYNEQFFGPGTRLTVL.